Only one count was recorded for the clone carrying this TCR beta chain. The antigen remains unidentified. Together with CD45RO+ cells, CCR7-negative CD45RA+ TemRA cells were included in CD8 memory. This specimen belongs to a study of shared clonotypes between healthy human individuals. Across the whole study: Sampling drew on donors who were a couple of women and a few men aged 18 to 49. The study, taken as a whole, reports: The sole specimen, blood, was sampled, and tissue repertoires likely differ.

The CDR3 contains 14 residues. Germline assignment: CDR1 MGHRA and CDR2 YSYEKL. Trimming removed 2 bases from V and 5 bases from J; junction bases left unmatched: 4. Using immunoSEQ multiplex PCR, the repertoire was profiled, and TCRdb retains in-frame clones only, with some absent. The sample records hundreds of thousands of clones, approximately 96% being singletons. The sequencing input was memory CD8+ T cells sorted from blood. Indicated subset: CD45RO+ cells pooled with CCR7-negative TemRA cells. The chain carries TRBV4-1 and TRBJ2-5, with TRBD2 matching 8 bases. This receptor was taken from a man aged 30 to 39 in good health. As DNA, the CDR3 is TGCGCCAGCAGCCAAACGGGAGGGCTGGAGACCCAGTACTTC. Translation: CASSQTGGLETQYF.